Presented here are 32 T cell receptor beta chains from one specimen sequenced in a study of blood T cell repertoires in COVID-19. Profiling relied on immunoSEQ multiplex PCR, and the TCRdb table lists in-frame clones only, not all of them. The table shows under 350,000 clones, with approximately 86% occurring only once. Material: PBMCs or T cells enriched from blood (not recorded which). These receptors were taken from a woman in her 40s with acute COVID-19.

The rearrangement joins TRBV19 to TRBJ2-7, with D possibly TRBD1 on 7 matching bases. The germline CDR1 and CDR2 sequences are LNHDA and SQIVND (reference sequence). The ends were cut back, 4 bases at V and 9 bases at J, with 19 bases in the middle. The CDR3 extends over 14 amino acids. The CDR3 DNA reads TGTGCCAGTAGTACCAGGGGGGTCCTACGAGGGCAGTACTTC. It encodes CASSTRGVLRGQYF. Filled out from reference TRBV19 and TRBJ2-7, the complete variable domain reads DGGITQSPKYLFRKEGQNVTLSCEQNLNHDAMYWYRQDPGQGLRLIYYSQIVNDFQKGDIAEGYSVSREKKESFPLTVTSAQKNPTAFYLCASSTRGVLRGQYFGPGTRLTVT.

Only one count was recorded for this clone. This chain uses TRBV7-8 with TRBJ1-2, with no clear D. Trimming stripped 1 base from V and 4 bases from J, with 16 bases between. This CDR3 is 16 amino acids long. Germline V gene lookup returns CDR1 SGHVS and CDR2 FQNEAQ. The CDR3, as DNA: TGTGCCAGCAGCTTAGTAGCCGAGGGTAGTGGCTATGGCTACACCTTC. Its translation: CASSLVAEGSGYGYTF.

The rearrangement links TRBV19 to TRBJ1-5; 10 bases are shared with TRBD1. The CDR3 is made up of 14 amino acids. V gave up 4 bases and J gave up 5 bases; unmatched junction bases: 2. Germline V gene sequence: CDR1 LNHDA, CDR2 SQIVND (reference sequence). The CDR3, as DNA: TGTGCCAGTAGTACCGACAGGGGGCATCAGCCCCAGCATTTT. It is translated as CASSTDRGHQPQHF.

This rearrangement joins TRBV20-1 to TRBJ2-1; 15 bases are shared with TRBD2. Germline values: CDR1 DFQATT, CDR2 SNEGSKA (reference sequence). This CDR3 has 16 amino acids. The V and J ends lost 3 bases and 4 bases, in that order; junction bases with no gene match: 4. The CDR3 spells CSASAGTSGGYNEQFF. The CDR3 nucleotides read TGCAGTGCTAGTGCCGGGACTAGCGGGGGGTACAATGAGCAGTTCTTC.

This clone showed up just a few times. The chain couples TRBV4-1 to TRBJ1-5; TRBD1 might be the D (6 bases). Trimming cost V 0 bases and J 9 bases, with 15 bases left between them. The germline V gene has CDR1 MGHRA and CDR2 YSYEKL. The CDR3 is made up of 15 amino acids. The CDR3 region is CASSQDRGGGWPQHF. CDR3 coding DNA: TGCGCCAGCAGCCAAGATCGAGGGGGGGGATGGCCCCAGCATTTT.

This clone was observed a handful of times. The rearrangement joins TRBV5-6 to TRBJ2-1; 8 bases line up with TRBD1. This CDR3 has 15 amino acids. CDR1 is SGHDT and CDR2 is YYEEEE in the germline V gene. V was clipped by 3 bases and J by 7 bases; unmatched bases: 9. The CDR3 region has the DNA TGTGCCAGCAGCTCACTACGGACAGGGAGGAATGAGCAGTTCTTC. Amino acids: CASSSLRTGRNEQFF.

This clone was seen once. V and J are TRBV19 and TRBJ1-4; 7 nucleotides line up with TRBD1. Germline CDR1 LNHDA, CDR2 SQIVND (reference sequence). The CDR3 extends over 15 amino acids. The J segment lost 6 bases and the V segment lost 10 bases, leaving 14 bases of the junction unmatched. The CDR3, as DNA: TGTGCCACCCGCGGCCTACCGGGACAGTATGAAAAACTGTTTTTT. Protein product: CATRGLPGQYEKLFF.

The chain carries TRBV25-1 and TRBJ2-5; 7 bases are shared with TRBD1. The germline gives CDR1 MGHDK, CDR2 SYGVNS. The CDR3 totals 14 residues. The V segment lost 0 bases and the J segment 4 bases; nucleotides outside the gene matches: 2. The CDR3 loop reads CASSEYTGVETQYF. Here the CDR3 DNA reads TGTGCCAGCAGTGAATACACAGGGGTAGAGACCCAGTACTTC.

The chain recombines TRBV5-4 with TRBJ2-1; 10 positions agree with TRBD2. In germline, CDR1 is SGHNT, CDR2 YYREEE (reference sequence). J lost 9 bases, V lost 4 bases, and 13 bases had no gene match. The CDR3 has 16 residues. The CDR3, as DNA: TGTGCCAGCAGCCCTCCCCCTAGCGGGAGACTCAGTGAGCAGTTCTTC. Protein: CASSPPPSGRLSEQFF.

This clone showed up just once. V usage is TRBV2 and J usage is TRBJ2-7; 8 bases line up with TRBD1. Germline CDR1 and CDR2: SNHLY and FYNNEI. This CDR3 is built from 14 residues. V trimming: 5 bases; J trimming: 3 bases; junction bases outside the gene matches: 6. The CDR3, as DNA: TGTGCCAGCAGTCCGCAGGGGGCTAGCTACGAGCAGTACTTC. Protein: CASSPQGASYEQYF.

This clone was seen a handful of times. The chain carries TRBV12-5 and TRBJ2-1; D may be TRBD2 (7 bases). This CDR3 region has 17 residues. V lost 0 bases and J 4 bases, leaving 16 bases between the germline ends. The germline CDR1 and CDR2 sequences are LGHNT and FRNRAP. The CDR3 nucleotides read TGTGCTAGTGGTTTGGTAACAGGGCGGGGGAGTTACAATGAGCAGTTCTTC. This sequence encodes CASGLVTGRGSYNEQFF.

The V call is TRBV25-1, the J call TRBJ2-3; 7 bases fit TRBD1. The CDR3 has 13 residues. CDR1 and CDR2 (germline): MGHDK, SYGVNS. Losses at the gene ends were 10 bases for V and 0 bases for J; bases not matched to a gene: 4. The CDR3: CATGTVSTDTQYF. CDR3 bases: TGTGCCACCGGGACAGTCAGCACAGATACGCAGTATTTT. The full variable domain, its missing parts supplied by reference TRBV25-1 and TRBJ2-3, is EADIYQTPRYLVIGTGKKITLECSQTMGHDKMYWYQQDPGMELHLIHYSYGVNSTEKGDLSSESTVSRIRTEHFPLTLESARPSHTSQYLCATGTVSTDTQYFGPGTRLTVL.

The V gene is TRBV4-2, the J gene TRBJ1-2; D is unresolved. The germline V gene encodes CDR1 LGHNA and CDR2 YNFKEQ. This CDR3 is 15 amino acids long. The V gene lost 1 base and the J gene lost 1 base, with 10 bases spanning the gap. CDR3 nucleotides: TGTGCCAGCAGCCAAGGGTTCGGTTTTAACTATGGCTACACCTTC. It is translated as CASSQGFGFNYGYTF.

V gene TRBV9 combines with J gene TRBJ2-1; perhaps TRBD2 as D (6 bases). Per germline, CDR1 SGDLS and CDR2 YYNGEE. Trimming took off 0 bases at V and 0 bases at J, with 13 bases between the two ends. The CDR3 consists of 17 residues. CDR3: CASSVGGVGPSYNEQFF. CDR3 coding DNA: TGTGCCAGCAGCGTAGGGGGGGTTGGGCCCTCCTACAATGAGCAGTTCTTC.

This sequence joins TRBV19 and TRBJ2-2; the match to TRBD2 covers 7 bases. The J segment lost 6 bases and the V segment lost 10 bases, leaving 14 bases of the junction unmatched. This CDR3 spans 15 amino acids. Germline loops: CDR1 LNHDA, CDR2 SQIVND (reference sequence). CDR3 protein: CATEGGQGFAGELFF. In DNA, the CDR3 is TGTGCCACCGAGGGAGGGCAGGGCTTCGCCGGGGAGCTGTTTTTT.

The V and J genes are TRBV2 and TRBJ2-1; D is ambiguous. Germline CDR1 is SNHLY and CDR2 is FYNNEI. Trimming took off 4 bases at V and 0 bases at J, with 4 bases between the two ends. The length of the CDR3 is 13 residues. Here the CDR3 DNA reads TGTGCCAGCAGTGCAGGCTCCTACAATGAGCAGTTCTTC. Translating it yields CASSAGSYNEQFF. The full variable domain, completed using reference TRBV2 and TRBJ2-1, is EPEVTQTPSHQVTQMGQEVILRCVPISNHLYFYWYRQILGQKVEFLVSFYNNEISEKSEIFDDQFSVERPDGSNFTLKIRSTKLEDSAMYFCASSAGSYNEQFFGPGTRLTVL.

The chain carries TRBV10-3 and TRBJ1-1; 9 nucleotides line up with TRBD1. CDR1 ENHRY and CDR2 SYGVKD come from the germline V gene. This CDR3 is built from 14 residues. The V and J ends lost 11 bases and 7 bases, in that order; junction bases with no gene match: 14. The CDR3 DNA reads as TGTGCCGCCAAATCCGGGACAGGGTACGGTGAAGCTTTCTTT. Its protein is CAAKSGTGYGEAFF.

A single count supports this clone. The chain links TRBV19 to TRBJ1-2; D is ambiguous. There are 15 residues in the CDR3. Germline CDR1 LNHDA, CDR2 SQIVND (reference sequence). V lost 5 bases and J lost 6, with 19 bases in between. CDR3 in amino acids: CASSPDDRSFDGYTF. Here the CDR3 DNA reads TGTGCCAGTAGTCCCGACGACCGGAGCTTCGATGGCTACACCTTC.

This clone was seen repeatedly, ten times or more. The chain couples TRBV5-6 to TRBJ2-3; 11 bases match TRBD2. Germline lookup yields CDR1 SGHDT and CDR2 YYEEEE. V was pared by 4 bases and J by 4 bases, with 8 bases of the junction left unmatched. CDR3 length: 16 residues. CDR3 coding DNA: TGTGCCAGCAGCCTGACGCTAGCGGGGGGCCCAGATACGCAGTATTTT. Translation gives CASSLTLAGGPDTQYF.

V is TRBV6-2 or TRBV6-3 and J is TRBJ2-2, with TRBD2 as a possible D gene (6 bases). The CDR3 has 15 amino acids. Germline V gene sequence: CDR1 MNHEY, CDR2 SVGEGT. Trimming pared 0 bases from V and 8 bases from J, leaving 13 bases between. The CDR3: CASSYSISEGGELFF. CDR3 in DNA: TGTGCCAGCAGTTACTCGATTTCGGAGGGAGGGGAGCTGTTTTTT.

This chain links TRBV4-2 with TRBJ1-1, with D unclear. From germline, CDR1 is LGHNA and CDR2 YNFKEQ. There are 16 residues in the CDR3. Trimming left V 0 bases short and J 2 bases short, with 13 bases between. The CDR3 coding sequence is TGTGCCAGCAGCCAAGATCCCCTACTCTACAACACTGAAGCTTTCTTT. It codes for CASSQDPLLYNTEAFF.

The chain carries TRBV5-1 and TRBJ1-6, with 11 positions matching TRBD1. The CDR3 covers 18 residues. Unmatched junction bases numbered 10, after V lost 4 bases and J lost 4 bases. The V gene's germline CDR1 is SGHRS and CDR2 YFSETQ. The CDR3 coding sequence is TGCGCCAGCAGCCCCGGGACAGGGGGAAGGGTATATAATTCACCCCTCCACTTT. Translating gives CASSPGTGGRVYNSPLHF.

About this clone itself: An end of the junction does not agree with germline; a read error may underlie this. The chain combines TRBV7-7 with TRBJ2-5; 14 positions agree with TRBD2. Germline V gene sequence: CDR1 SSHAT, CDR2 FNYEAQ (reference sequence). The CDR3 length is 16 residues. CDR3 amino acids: CASSPGLAGVTETQYF. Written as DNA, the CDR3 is TGTGCTAGCAGCCCGGGACTAGCGGGAGTTACGGAGACCCAGTACTTC.

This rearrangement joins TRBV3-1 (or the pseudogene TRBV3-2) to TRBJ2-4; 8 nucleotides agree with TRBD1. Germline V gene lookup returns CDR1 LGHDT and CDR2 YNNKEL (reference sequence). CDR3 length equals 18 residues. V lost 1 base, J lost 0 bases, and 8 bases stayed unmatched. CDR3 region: CASSQVGTGFRAKNIQYF. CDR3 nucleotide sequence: TGTGCCAGCAGCCAAGTAGGGACAGGCTTTCGAGCCAAAAACATTCAGTACTTC.

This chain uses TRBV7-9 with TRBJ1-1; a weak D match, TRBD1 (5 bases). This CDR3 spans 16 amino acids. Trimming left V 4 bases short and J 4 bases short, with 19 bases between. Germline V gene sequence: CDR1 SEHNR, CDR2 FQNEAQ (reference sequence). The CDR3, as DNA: TGTGCCAGCAGCTCCCTAGGCCCAGACAGAGGCACTGAAGCTTTCTTT. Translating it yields CASSSLGPDRGTEAFF.

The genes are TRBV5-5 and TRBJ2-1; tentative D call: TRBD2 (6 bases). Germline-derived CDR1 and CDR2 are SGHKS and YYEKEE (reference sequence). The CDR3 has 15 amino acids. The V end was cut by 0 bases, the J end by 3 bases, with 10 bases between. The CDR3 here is CASSLAVAVYNEQFF. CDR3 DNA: TGTGCCAGCAGCTTGGCGGTAGCGGTCTACAATGAGCAGTTCTTC.

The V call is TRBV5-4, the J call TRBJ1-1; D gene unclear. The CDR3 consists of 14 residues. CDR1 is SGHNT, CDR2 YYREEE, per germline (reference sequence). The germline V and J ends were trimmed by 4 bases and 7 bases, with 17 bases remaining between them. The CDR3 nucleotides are TGTGCCAGCAGCCCAAGGTTAGAAGGAGGTGAAGCTTTCTTT. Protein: CASSPRLEGGEAFF.

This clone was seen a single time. The CDR3 DNA sequence: TGCGCCAGCAACGGACAGGGGGCATCGTTCAATGAGCAGTTCTTC. Encoded protein: CASNGQGASFNEQFF. The gene calls are TRBV5-1 and TRBJ2-1, with 11 bases aligning to TRBD1. The CDR3 is 15 amino acids. V dropped 6 bases and J dropped 6; count of bases not matched to a gene: 8. Germline loops: CDR1 SGHRS, CDR2 YFSETQ.

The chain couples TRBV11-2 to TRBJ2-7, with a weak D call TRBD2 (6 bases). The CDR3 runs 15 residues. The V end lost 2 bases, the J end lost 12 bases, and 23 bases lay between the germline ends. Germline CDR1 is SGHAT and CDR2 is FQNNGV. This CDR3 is CASSLSPGDLNDAYF. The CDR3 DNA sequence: TGTGCCAGCAGCTTAAGTCCGGGGGACCTTAATGATGCGTACTTC.

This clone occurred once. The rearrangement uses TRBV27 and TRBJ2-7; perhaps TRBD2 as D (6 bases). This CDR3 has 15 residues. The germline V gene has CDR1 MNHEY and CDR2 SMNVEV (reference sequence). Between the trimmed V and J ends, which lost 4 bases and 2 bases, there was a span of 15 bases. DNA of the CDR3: TGTGCCAGCAGTTCAAGGACGGGAGTCCCCTACGAGCAGTACTTC. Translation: CASSSRTGVPYEQYF.

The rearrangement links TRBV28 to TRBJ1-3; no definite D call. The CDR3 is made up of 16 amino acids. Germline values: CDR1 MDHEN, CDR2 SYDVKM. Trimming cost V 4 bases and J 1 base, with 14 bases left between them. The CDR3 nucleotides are TGTGCCAGCAGTTGGAGGGAGGGTGGATCTGGAAACACCATATATTTT. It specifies CASSWREGGSGNTIYF.

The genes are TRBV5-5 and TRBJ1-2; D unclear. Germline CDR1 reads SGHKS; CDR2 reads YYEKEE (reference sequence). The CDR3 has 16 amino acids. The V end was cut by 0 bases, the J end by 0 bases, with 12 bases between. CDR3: CASSLGAGGSNYGYTF. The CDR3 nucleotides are TGTGCCAGCAGCTTGGGGGCGGGTGGCTCTAACTATGGCTACACCTTC.